The clone carrying this T cell receptor (beta chain) showed up just a few times. Its antigen is not identified. The CDR3 is made up of 15 amino acids. In germline, CDR1 is MNHEY, CDR2 SVGAGI. V was clipped by 0 bases and J by 6 bases, with 11 bases between them. The sample is drawn from a study of T cell repertoires in cytomegalovirus infection. TCRdb passed the reads through MiXCR, listing each CDR3 protein once. The table includes about 350,000 distinct CDR3 sequences, just under 35% detected once. This sequence originates from a human donor in good health (CMV status not recorded). Some clones in this sample may be carry-over from other donors' samples. This sample comprised cultured PBMCs, obtained from culture after CMV antigen stimulation. The chain has TRBV6-5 and TRBJ2-2; TRBD2 is a possible D gene (6 bases). This chain's CDR3 is CASSYSEGSAGELFF. CDR3 in DNA: TGTGCCAGCAGTTACTCGGAGGGATCGGCCGGGGAGCTGTTTTTT.